The rows below give T cell receptor beta chains drawn from one sample of a study of PD-1 blockade in classical Hodgkin lymphoma. Profiling relied on immunoSEQ multiplex PCR, and the TCRdb table lists in-frame clones only, not all of them. Of over 3,500 clones in the sample, approximately 72% were seen once. The sequenced sample was CD8+ T cells from blood, obtained before the fourth cycle of nivolumab. The source of these receptors is a human donor with classical Hodgkin lymphoma. Each CDR3 is given with its conserved first and last residue. A D gene is named only where the DNA matches it firmly.

TRBJ2-3	TRBV9	TRBD1	CASSDWDRGRTDTQYF
TRBJ1-2	TRBV9	NA	CASSVLGIGNTF
TRBJ1-4	TRBV7-5	NA	CASSLARGFSVTINEKLFF
TRBJ2-1	TRBV9	NA	CASSESQNNEQFF
TRBJ2-3	TRBV5-8	NA	CASSLGVADTQYF
TRBJ1-6	TRBV5-1	NA	CASSLSGNSPLHF
TRBJ1-2	TRBV27	NA	CASSLSTRYNYGYTF
TRBJ2-2	TRBV6-5	NA	CASSYSGRESTGELFF
TRBJ2-7	TRBV9	TRBD2	CASSVGPSGSIYEQYF
TRBJ1-5	TRBV19	NA	CASSPPGFNQPQHF
TRBJ1-1	TRBV13	TRBD1	CASREGQGGMNTEAFF
TRBJ2-2	TRBV28	NA	CASSLGWGNTGELFF